Listed here are 17 T cell receptor beta chains from one sample, sequenced in a study of CD8 T cells in ankylosing spondylitis. TCRdb reanalysed the 5' RACE reads using MiXCR and keeps one entry per CDR3 protein. The table includes about 360,000 distinct CDR3 sequences, about 20% detected once. Sequenced material: blood, either unsorted or a sorted T cell fraction (not recorded which). The receptors stem from a male donor with ankylosing spondylitis or in good health (not recorded which).

This clonotype was recorded at least ten times. This chain connects TRBV14 to TRBJ2-7; 9 bases match TRBD1. This CDR3 comprises 15 residues. Germline V gives CDR1 SGHDN, CDR2 FVKESK. V dropped 3 bases and J dropped 4; count of bases not matched to a gene: 7. Here the CDR3 reads CASSQAGQGNYEQYF. The CDR3 coding sequence is TGTGCCAGCAGCCAGGCAGGACAGGGGAATTACGAGCAGTACTTC.

Only a few counts were recorded for this clonotype. The chain has TRBV29-1 and TRBJ2-1, with no clear D. Between the trimmed V and J ends, which lost 0 bases and 15 bases, there was a span of 6 bases. The germline V gene encodes CDR1 SQVTM and CDR2 ANQGSEA. The CDR3 extends over 9 amino acids. The CDR3 protein is CSVEDDGFF. The CDR3 nucleotides are TGCAGCGTTGAAGATGATGGGTTCTTC.

This clonotype was counted only a few times. The rearrangement links TRBV30 to TRBJ2-1; 11 positions agree with TRBD2. V shed 5 bases and J 6 bases; nucleotides not matched to a gene: 9. The germline gives CDR1 GTSNPN, CDR2 SVGIG (reference sequence). This CDR3 spans 15 amino acids. CDR3 sequence reads: CAWADRLAGSNEQFF. The CDR3 bases are TGTGCCTGGGCCGACCGACTAGCGGGGAGCAATGAGCAGTTCTTC.

This clonotype has a handful of counts. This rearrangement joins TRBV16 to TRBJ2-7, with D uncertain. This CDR3 spans 15 amino acids. Germline CDR1 KGHSY, CDR2 FQNENV. Trimming removed 0 bases at V and 5 bases at J, with 14 bases between. The CDR3 bases are TGTGCCAGCAGCCAATCCGGCGGAACTGCCCACGAGCAGTACTTC. Its protein is CASSQSGGTAHEQYF.

The chain carries TRBV12-3 or TRBV12-4 and TRBJ2-7, with 7 bases that match TRBD1. The V segment lost 6 bases and the J segment 7 bases; nucleotides outside the gene matches: 9. This CDR3 is built from 13 residues. CDR3 sequence (DNA): TGTGCCAGCAGATCTGGACAGGAGCAAGAGCAGTACTTC. Encoded protein: CASRSGQEQEQYF.

CDR3 coding DNA: TGTGCCAGCAGCTTGGAGCGCAAATCCTACGAGCAGTACTTC. Translated: CASSLERKSYEQYF. The chain carries TRBV13 and TRBJ2-7, with D unclear. Trimming cost V 3 bases and J 1 base, with 10 bases left between them. The CDR3 is 14 amino acids. Germline V gene lookup returns CDR1 PRHDT and CDR2 FYEKMQ (reference sequence).

This clonotype was seen a handful of times. V gene TRBV29-1 combines with J gene TRBJ1-2, with a weak D call TRBD1 (5 bases). Per the germline V gene, CDR1 is SQVTM and CDR2 is ANQGSEA. This CDR3 is 14 amino acids long. V was shortened by 5 bases and J by 8 bases, with 21 bases between the two germline ends. This chain's CDR3 is CSVFPSRGEGGYTF. The CDR3 DNA follows: TGCAGCGTTTTTCCGTCGAGGGGCGAAGGAGGCTACACCTTC.

The CDR3 nucleotides read TGTGCCAGCAGTTACTCGGGTGGGGGGGGCCGCACAGATACGCAGTATTTT. Translated, it gives CASSYSGGGGRTDTQYF. This sequence joins TRBV6-5 and TRBJ2-3, with D maybe TRBD2 (7 bases). The V end lost 0 bases, the J end lost 1 base, and 14 bases lay between the germline ends. The CDR3 consists of 17 residues. Germline values: CDR1 MNHEY, CDR2 SVGAGI.

V gene TRBV28 combines with J gene TRBJ2-6; D is perhaps TRBD1 or TRBD2 (5 bases each). The CDR3 extends over 16 amino acids. V lost 6 bases and J lost 0, with 12 bases in between. Germline CDR1 reads MDHEN; CDR2 reads SYDVKM. The CDR3 sequence: CASSLMRGSGANVLTF. CDR3 DNA sequence: TGTGCCAGCAGCTTGATGAGGGGCTCTGGGGCCAACGTCCTGACTTTC.

V gene TRBV3-1 combines with J gene TRBJ1-2, with D uncertain. Trimming left V 11 bases short and J 5 bases short, with 24 bases between. This CDR3 has 15 amino acids. CDR1 is LGHDT and CDR2 is YNNKEL in the germline V gene (reference sequence). As DNA, the CDR3 is TGTGCCTCCTGCCATTTGGTCAACAGTGTTTATGGCTACACCTTC. This encodes CASCHLVNSVYGYTF.

The chain's CDR3 is CASSLSEQETQYF. In DNA, the CDR3 is TGTGCCAGCAGCTTATCAGAACAAGAGACCCAGTACTTC. The J gene is TRBJ2-5, the V gene TRBV7-9; no clear D. The CDR3 sequence is 13 residues long. Trimming took off 2 bases at V and 2 bases at J, with 6 bases between the two ends. Germline V CDR1 and CDR2: SEHNR, FQNEAQ (reference sequence).

The chain recombines TRBV7-6 with TRBJ2-5; D might be TRBD1 or TRBD2, each matching 5 bases. The CDR3 spans 15 residues. The germline CDR1 and CDR2 sequences are SGHVS and FNYEAQ. Trimming stripped 3 bases from V and 0 bases from J, with 11 bases between. DNA of the CDR3: TGTGCCAGCAGCTTTGGGACGTCGTACCAAGAGACCCAGTACTTC. Translated, it gives CASSFGTSYQETQYF.

The chain uses TRBV4-1 and TRBJ2-7; D is perhaps TRBD1 or TRBD2 (6 bases each). V lost 6 bases, J lost 5 bases, and 8 bases lay in between. CDR1 is MGHRA, CDR2 YSYEKL, per germline. The CDR3 consists of 11 residues. CDR3 DNA: TGCGCCAGCAGAAGGGGGGACGAGCAGTACTTC. It translates to CASRRGDEQYF.

This clonotype was detected only a few times. V is TRBV27 and J is TRBJ2-3; 7 nucleotides match TRBD1. Germline V gene lookup returns CDR1 MNHEY and CDR2 SMNVEV (reference sequence). The CDR3 length is 12 residues. Trimming at V came to 6 bases and at J to 7 bases, leaving 4 bases not matched to a gene. CDR3 sequence (DNA): TGTGCCAGCAGGACAGGGATCAATACGCAGTATTTT. Its translation is CASRTGINTQYF.

This chain uses TRBV5-1 with TRBJ2-3; 10 bases are shared with TRBD1. Germline CDR1 and CDR2: SGHRS and YFSETQ. The ends lost 0 bases at V and 6 bases at J; junction bases unmatched: 10. The CDR3 is made up of 17 amino acids. The CDR3 region has the DNA TGCGCCAGCAGCTTGGCCGCCGACAGGGGGCGTTGGGATACGCAGTATTTT. Residues: CASSLAADRGRWDTQYF.

This clonotype showed up just a few times. The chain is built from TRBV27 and TRBJ2-7; 10 bases fit TRBD1. The CDR3 is made up of 12 amino acids. Germline CDR1 reads MNHEY; CDR2 reads SMNVEV (reference sequence). With 7 bases clipped from V and 8 bases from J, the junction kept 5 bases outside the gene matches. The CDR3 bases are TGTGCCAGCATGGGGACAGGGGTCAAGCAGTACTTC. The encoded protein is CASMGTGVKQYF.

This clonotype was recorded a few times. The V gene is TRBV29-1, the J gene TRBJ1-2; D may be TRBD1 (5 bases). The CDR3 loop spans 11 amino acids. Germline V gene sequence: CDR1 SQVTM, CDR2 ANQGSEA. Trimming took off 7 bases at V and 6 bases at J, with 12 bases between the two ends. Here the CDR3 reads CSAVTDHGYTF. In DNA, the CDR3 is TGCAGCGCCGTGACAGATCATGGCTACACCTTC. The full variable domain, completed using reference TRBV29-1 and TRBJ1-2, is SAVISQKPSRDICQRGTSLTIQCQVDSQVTMMFWYRQQPGQSLTLIATANQGSEATYESGFVIDKFPISRPNLTFSTLTVSNMSPEDSSIYLCSAVTDHGYTFGSGTRLTVV.